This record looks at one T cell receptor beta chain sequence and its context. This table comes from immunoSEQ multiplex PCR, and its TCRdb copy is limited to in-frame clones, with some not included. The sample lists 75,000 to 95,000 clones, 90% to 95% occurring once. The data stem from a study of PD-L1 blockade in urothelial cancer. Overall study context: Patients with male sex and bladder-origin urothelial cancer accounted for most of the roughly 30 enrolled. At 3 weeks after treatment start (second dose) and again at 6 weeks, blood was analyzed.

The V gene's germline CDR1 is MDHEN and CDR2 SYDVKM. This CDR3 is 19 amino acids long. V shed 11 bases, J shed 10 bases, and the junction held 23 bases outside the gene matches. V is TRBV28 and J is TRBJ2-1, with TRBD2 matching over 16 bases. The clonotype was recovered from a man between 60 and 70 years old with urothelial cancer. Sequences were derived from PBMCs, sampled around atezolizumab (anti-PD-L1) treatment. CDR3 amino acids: CAAYSAGHLGLAGGHEQFF. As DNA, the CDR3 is TGTGCCGCATACTCAGCGGGACACCTGGGACTAGCGGGAGGGCACGAGCAGTTCTTC.